A selection of T cell receptor beta chains follows, all from one sample in a study of blood T cell repertoires in COVID-19. The assay was immunoSEQ multiplex PCR, and TCRdb's table has in-frame clones only and misses some. The sample shows under 450,000 clones, more than 70% of them seen only once. The sequenced sample was PBMCs or T cells enriched from blood (not recorded which). The receptors were sampled from a man aged 30 to 45 who had recovered from COVID-19. CDR3s include the opening cysteine and the closing phenylalanine or tryptophan. The order of the fields is J gene, V gene, CDR3 protein.

TRBJ1-2 TRBV30 CAWSGLPGSPGYTF
TRBJ1-6 TRBV2 CASSGDRTNSPLHF
TRBJ2-5 TRBV29-1 CSVVGDGETQYF
TRBJ1-2 TRBV18 CASSPTTGANYGYTF
TRBJ2-7 TRBV11-2 CASSLEVHAYEQYF
TRBJ2-1 TRBV7-2 CASSSGQPNNEQFF
TRBJ1-6 TRBV12-3/TRBV12-4 CASRGRGSPLHF
TRBJ1-1 TRBV29-1 CSVRGNLNTEAFF
TRBJ1-1 TRBV25-1 CASTHGLITEAFF
TRBJ1-5 TRBV4-3 CASSQDRYSNQPQHF
TRBJ2-7 TRBV7-2 CASSLGGGYEQYF
TRBJ2-7 TRBV9 CASSGTTLYEQYF
TRBJ2-2 TRBV2 CASREMGQLNTGELFF
TRBJ1-1 TRBV7-9 CASSSVTEAFF
TRBJ1-6 TRBV6-6 CASSRGQGLGSPLHF
TRBJ2-7 TRBV6-5 CASRDTYEQYF
TRBJ2-5 TRBV19 CASRSSGVQETQYF
TRBJ1-1 TRBV20-1 CSAHSPQEAFF
TRBJ1-1 TRBV7-3 CASNSQGGTEAFF
TRBJ2-3 TRBV7-9 CASSLGLAVTDTQYF
TRBJ1-6 TRBV7-2 CASSLQYHNNSPLHF
TRBJ2-7 TRBV18 CASSPGQTYEQYF
TRBJ1-2 TRBV11-2 CASSLTEYYGYTF
TRBJ2-2 TRBV12-3/TRBV12-4 CASSNTGELFF
TRBJ2-1 TRBV4-1 CASSQDMGVGLVSEQFF
TRBJ1-2 TRBV11-2 CASSPTGIQNYGYTF
TRBJ2-1 TRBV24-1 CATSPGQGAPDEQFF
TRBJ1-1 TRBV5-1 CASRWDTANTEAFF
TRBJ1-1 TRBV29-1 CSSSQGANTEAFF
TRBJ1-2 TRBV14 CASSQAIRDTRTGYTF
TRBJ2-3 TRBV14 CASSQDSGATDTQYF
TRBJ2-7 TRBV5-6 CASSFGGVEQYF
TRBJ2-3 TRBV30 CAWRPAVAGGQDTQYF
TRBJ2-7 TRBV7-9 CASGGTESYEQYF
TRBJ1-5 TRBV3-1/TRBV3-2 CASSQDRGQPQHF
TRBJ1-5 TRBV12-3/TRBV12-4 CASSSPYQPQHF
TRBJ1-4 TRBV4-2 CASQQGRGEKLFF
TRBJ2-7 TRBV18 CASSPAGAYEQYF
TRBJ1-2 TRBV9 CASSVGQGNYGYTF
TRBJ1-2 TRBV14 CASSQEPVRVYYGYTF
TRBJ2-1 TRBV6-5 CASRVRQVRNEQFF
TRBJ1-1 TRBV10-3 CAITPGLGGFTEAFF
TRBJ1-2 TRBV30 CAWRFRTGRGYTF
TRBJ2-5 TRBV12-5 CASGLSAGVWETQYF
TRBJ1-5 TRBV28 CASSFGQGTRGNQPQHF
TRBJ2-7 TRBV10-3 CAISDQGTGGSYEQYF
TRBJ2-3 TRBV7-2 CASSSGFTDTQYF
TRBJ1-2 TRBV7-6 CASSLAPGNYGYTF
TRBJ1-5 TRBV6-4 CASSDESGQPQHF